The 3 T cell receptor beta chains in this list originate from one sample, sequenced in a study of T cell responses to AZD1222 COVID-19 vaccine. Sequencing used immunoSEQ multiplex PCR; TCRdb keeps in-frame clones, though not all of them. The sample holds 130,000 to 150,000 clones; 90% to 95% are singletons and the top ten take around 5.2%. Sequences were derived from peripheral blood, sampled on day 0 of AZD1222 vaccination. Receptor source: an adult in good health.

The chain's CDR3 is CASSSRVYEQYF. DNA of the CDR3: TGTGCCAGCAGTTCCAGGGTCTACGAGCAGTACTTC. V and J are TRBV6-6 and TRBJ2-7; TRBD1 might be the D (5 bases). CDR3 length: 12 amino acids. Germline assignment: CDR1 MNHNY and CDR2 SVGAGI (reference sequence). Trimming stripped 4 bases from V and 3 bases from J, with 7 bases between.

The CDR3 DNA reads TGTGCCAGCAGCGGCAGTGCGGGACAGGGACCTGCTAATTCACCCCTCCACTTT. Translating it yields CASSGSAGQGPANSPLHF. The chain employs TRBV9 and TRBJ1-6; 9 bases fit TRBD1. The germline V gene encodes CDR1 SGDLS and CDR2 YYNGEE. CDR3 length: 18 amino acids. V lost 3 bases and J lost 6; bases outside the gene matches: 13.

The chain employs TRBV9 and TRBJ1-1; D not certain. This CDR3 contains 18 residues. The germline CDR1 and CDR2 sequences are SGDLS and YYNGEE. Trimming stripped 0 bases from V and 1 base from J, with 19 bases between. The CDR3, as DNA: TGTGCCAGCAGCGTAGCGCTGACAAGCGAAGCAGGGAACACTGAAGCTTTCTTT. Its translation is CASSVALTSEAGNTEAFF.